This TCR beta chain was sequenced in a study of blood T cell repertoires in COVID-19. Authors' analysis steps: Amplification with reference gene primers provided the estimates of nucleated cell counts. Repertoires were generated with immunoSEQ multiplex PCR, while TCRdb's copy carries only in-frame clones and drops some. Clone size and V and J calls were adopted from that table, with D and trimming inferred from the DNA. The data hold roughly 250,000 clones, with about 80% observed a single time. The receptor comes from a woman older than 75 with acute or convalescent COVID-19. The sequenced sample was peripheral blood.

The CDR3 DNA reads as TGCGCCAGCAGCCGGACCGGGACAGGGTCCACCGGGGAGCTGTTTTTT. This gives the protein CASSRTGTGSTGELFF. The J gene is TRBJ2-2, the V gene TRBV5-1; 9 bases are shared with TRBD1. The CDR3 totals 16 residues. Germline CDR1 SGHRS, CDR2 YFSETQ. The V and J ends lost 4 bases and 4 bases, in that order; junction bases with no gene match: 8.